Shown below are 16 T cell receptor beta chains from a single sample sequenced in a study of T cell responses to AZD1222 COVID-19 vaccine. Profiled with immunoSEQ multiplex PCR; TCRdb holds only in-frame clones, not every one. The table includes 55,000 to 70,000 clones, roughly 90% detected once. The starting material was peripheral blood, obtained on day 0 of AZD1222 vaccination. These receptors originate from an adult in good health.

The chain is built from TRBV11-2 and TRBJ1-5; 10 bases fit TRBD1. Germline CDR1 SGHAT, CDR2 FQNNGV. The CDR3 consists of 15 residues. V was clipped by 5 bases and J by 3 bases; unmatched bases: 4. CDR3 protein: CASSAGTGDNQPQHF. DNA of the CDR3: TGTGCCAGCAGCGCAGGGACAGGGGACAATCAGCCCCAGCATTTT. The complete variable domain, with remaining parts taken from reference TRBV11-2 and TRBJ1-5, reads EAGVAQSPRYKIIEKRQSVAFWCNPISGHATLYWYQQILGQGPKLLIQFQNNGVVDDSQLPKDRFSAERLKGVDSTLKIQPAKLEDSAVYLCASSAGTGDNQPQHFGDGTRLSIL.

This chain uses TRBV28 with TRBJ1-3, with D perhaps TRBD1 (6 bases). Looked up from germline, CDR1 is MDHEN and CDR2 is SYDVKM. The CDR3 length is 17 residues. V was cut by 6 bases and J by 0 bases, with 18 bases left in between. The CDR3 coding sequence is TGTGCCAGCAGATACGGGGGGACATTAACCTCTGGAAACACCATATATTTT. Its translation: CASRYGGTLTSGNTIYF.

This chain connects TRBV7-2 to TRBJ2-7, with D possibly TRBD2 on 6 matching bases. This CDR3 comprises 16 residues. Germline assignment: CDR1 SGHTA and CDR2 FQGNSA. Between the trimmed V and J ends, which lost 5 bases and 0 bases, there was a span of 17 bases. CDR3 region: CASSPGGRRSSYEQYF. CDR3 DNA: TGTGCCAGCAGCCCCGGGGGTAGGCGGAGCTCCTACGAGCAGTACTTC. Based on the CDR3 plus reference TRBV7-2 and TRBJ2-7, the full variable domain is GAGVSQSPSNKVTEKGKDVELRCDPISGHTALYWYRQSLGQGLEFLIYFQGNSAPDKSGLPSDRFSAERTGGSVSTLTIQRTQQEDSAVYLCASSPGGRRSSYEQYFGPGTRLTVT.

The chain is built from TRBV7-8 and TRBJ2-7; 11 bases are shared with TRBD2. The CDR3 has 15 amino acids. Germline-derived CDR1 and CDR2 are SGHVS and FQNEAQ. J was trimmed by 5 bases and V by 1 base; bases with no gene match: 4. The CDR3 DNA reads TGTGCCAGCAGCTTAGTTGGACTAGCGGGTGACGAGCAGTACTTC. As protein: CASSLVGLAGDEQYF.

The chain carries TRBV10-2 and TRBJ1-1; possible D gene TRBD1, 6 bases. The CDR3 sequence is 13 residues long. The germline CDR1 and CDR2 sequences are WSHSY and SAAADI. V was shortened by 7 bases and J by 1 base, with 10 bases between the two germline ends. The CDR3 reads CASTGQRNTEAFF. The CDR3 DNA follows: TGCGCCAGCACCGGACAGAGGAACACTGAAGCTTTCTTT.

This chain links TRBV13 with TRBJ1-5; maybe TRBD1 (6 bases). With 4 bases removed from V and 4 bases from J, the gap between germline ends came to 11 bases. Per the germline V gene, CDR1 is PRHDT and CDR2 is FYEKMQ (reference sequence). The CDR3 covers 14 residues. DNA for the CDR3: TGTGCCAGCAGCTCCAGGGGAGGAAATCAGCCCCAGCATTTT. It encodes CASSSRGGNQPQHF.

The chain recombines TRBV10-1 with TRBJ2-7; D is undetermined. V was trimmed by 0 bases and J by 6 bases, leaving 6 bases between them. Per the germline V gene, CDR1 is WNHNN and CDR2 is SYGVQD (reference sequence). The CDR3 is 12 amino acids. CDR3 nucleotides: TGCGCCAGCAGTGAGTCCTTGGCCGAGCAGTACTTC. This encodes CASSESLAEQYF.

The rearrangement uses TRBV12-3 or TRBV12-4 and TRBJ1-1; D is ambiguous. The V and J ends lost 5 bases and 6 bases respectively, with 10 bases between them. CDR3 length equals 12 residues. CDR3 DNA sequence: TGTGCCAGCAGTCGGGCCCTCCCTGAAGCTTTCTTT. It translates to CASSRALPEAFF.

The V call is TRBV20-1, the J call TRBJ1-2; D gene uncertain. Looked up from germline, CDR1 is DFQATT and CDR2 is SNEGSKA (reference sequence). The CDR3 has 12 amino acids. V was shortened by 3 bases and J by 4 bases, with 9 bases between the two germline ends. The CDR3 loop is CSASDVSYGYTF. In nucleotides, the CDR3 is TGCAGTGCTAGTGACGTAAGCTATGGCTACACCTTC.

This clone occurred once. The chain is built from TRBV6-1 and TRBJ2-7; D possibly corresponds to TRBD1 (6 bases). The CDR3 has 17 residues. Germline values: CDR1 MNHNS, CDR2 SASEGT. V lost 1 base and J 1 base, leaving 17 bases between the germline ends. CDR3 nucleotide sequence: TGTGCCAGCAGTGAAGAGATAGGGGACACGTATTCCTACGAGCAGTACTTC. Encoded protein: CASSEEIGDTYSYEQYF.

This chain joins TRBV5-1 and TRBJ1-4, with D maybe TRBD1 (5 bases). The CDR3 totals 16 residues. V lost 4 bases and J lost 5, with 18 bases in between. Germline lookup yields CDR1 SGHRS and CDR2 YFSETQ. CDR3 protein: CASSLFSGTGNEKLFF. The DNA of the CDR3 is TGCGCCAGCAGCCTTTTCTCCGGGACGGGGAATGAAAAACTGTTTTTT.

The V and J genes are TRBV5-6 and TRBJ2-3; unclear D gene. The CDR3 covers 15 residues. The ends were cut back, 1 base at V and 5 bases at J, with 14 bases in the middle. CDR1 and CDR2 from the germline V gene are SGHDT and YYEEEE. The CDR3 sequence: CASSLLRPRKDTQYF. DNA of the CDR3: TGTGCCAGCAGCTTGTTGCGGCCCCGCAAAGATACGCAGTATTTT.

The CDR3 loop is CASSLVLGGAFF. CDR3 coding DNA: TGTGCCAGCAGCCTCGTTTTAGGTGGAGCTTTCTTT. The chain is built from TRBV2 and TRBJ1-1; D is unclear. Deletions cut 6 bases from V and 10 bases from J, with 15 bases between. The length of the CDR3 is 12 residues. Germline V gene sequence: CDR1 SNHLY, CDR2 FYNNEI.

The rearrangement joins TRBV15 to TRBJ1-2, with D perhaps TRBD1 (6 bases). Germline values: CDR1 LNHNV, CDR2 YYDKDF (reference sequence). The V and J ends lost 0 bases and 2 bases respectively, with 10 bases between them. The CDR3 sequence is 15 residues long. The chain's CDR3 is CATSRDGGSNYGYTF. DNA of the CDR3: TGTGCCACCAGCAGAGATGGGGGCTCCAACTATGGCTACACCTTC.

The rearrangement joins TRBV28 to TRBJ2-7; 7 bases align to TRBD2. The CDR3 is made up of 15 amino acids. Trimming cost V 8 bases and J 3 bases; bases outside gene matches: 13. CDR1 and CDR2 (germline): MDHEN, SYDVKM. The CDR3 bases are TGTGCCAGCGGGTTACTAGGCGGGAGAAGCTACGAGCAGTACTTC. Translation: CASGLLGGRSYEQYF.

The rearrangement joins TRBV29-1 to TRBJ1-2; no definite D call. Germline V CDR1 and CDR2: SQVTM, ANQGSEA. The V and J ends lost 5 bases and 0 bases respectively, with 13 bases between them. CDR3 length: 14 amino acids. The CDR3 protein is CSVSPGTANYGYTF. As DNA, the CDR3 is TGCAGCGTTTCTCCGGGTACAGCTAACTATGGCTACACCTTC.